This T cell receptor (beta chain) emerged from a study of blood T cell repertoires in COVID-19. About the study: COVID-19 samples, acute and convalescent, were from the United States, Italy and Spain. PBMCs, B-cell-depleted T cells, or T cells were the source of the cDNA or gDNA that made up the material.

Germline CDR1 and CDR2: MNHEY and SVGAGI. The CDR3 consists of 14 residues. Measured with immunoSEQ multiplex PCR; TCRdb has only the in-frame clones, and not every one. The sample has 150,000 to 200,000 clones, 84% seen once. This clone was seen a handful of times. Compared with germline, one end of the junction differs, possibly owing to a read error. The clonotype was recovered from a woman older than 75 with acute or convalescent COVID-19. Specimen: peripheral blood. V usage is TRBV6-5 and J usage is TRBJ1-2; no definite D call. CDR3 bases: TGTGCCAGCAGTTACTCCCTGGGGAGCGCGAAACGCCTCTTC. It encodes CASSYSLGSAKRLF.